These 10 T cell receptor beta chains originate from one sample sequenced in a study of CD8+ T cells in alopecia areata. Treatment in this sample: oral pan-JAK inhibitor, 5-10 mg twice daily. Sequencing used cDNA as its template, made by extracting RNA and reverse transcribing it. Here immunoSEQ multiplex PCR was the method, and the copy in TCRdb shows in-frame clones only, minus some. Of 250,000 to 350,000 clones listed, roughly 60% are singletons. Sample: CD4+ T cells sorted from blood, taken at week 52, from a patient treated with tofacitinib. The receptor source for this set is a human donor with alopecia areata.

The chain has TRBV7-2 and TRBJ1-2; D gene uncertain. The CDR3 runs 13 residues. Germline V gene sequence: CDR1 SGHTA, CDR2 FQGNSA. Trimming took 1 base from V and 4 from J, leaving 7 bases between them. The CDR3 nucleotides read TGTGCCAGCAGCTTAGAGACGGCCTATGGCTACACCTTC. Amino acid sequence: CASSLETAYGYTF.

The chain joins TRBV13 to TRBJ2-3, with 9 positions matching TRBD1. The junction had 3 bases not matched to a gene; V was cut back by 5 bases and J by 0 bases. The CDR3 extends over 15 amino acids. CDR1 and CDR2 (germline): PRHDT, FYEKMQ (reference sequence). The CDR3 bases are TGTGCCAGCAGCCTCGGGACAGGGAGCACAGATACGCAGTATTTT. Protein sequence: CASSLGTGSTDTQYF. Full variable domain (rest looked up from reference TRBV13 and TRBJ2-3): AAGVIQSPRHLIKEKRETATLKCYPIPRHDTVYWYQQGPGQDPQFLISFYEKMQSDKGSIPDRFSAQQFSDYHSELNMSSLELGDSALYFCASSLGTGSTDTQYFGPGTRLTVL.

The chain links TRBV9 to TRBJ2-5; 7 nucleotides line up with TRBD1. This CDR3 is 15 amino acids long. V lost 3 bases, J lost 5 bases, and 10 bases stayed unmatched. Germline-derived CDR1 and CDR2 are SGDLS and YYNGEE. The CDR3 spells CASSAWEQGKETQYF. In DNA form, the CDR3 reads TGTGCCAGCAGCGCCTGGGAACAGGGGAAGGAGACCCAGTACTTC.

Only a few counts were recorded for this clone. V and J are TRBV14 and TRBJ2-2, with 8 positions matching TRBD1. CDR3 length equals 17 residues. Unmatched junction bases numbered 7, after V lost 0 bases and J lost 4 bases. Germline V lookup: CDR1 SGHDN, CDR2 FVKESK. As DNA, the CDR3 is TGTGCCAGCAGCCAAGAGGTGTCGGGACAGGTCACCGGGGAGCTGTTTTTT. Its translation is CASSQEVSGQVTGELFF. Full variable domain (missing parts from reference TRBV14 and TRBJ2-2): EAGVTQFPSHSVIEKGQTVTLRCDPISGHDNLYWYRRVMGKEIKFLLHFVKESKQDESGMPNNRFLAERTGGTYSTLKVQPAELEDSGVYFCASSQEVSGQVTGELFFGEGSRLTVL.

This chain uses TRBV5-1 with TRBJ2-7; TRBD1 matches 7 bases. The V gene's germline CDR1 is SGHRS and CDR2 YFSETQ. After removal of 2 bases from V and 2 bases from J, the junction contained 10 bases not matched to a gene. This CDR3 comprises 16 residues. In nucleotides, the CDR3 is TGCGCCAGCAGCTTACGACAGGGTGTCACTCCCTACGAGCAGTACTTC. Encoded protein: CASSLRQGVTPYEQYF.

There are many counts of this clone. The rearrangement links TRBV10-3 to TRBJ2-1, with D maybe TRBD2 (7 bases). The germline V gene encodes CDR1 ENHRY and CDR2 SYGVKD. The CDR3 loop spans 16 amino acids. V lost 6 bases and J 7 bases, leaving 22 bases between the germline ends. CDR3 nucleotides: TGTGCCATCAGGCCCGGGGGGCTCTCGGCCCGGAATGAGCAGTTCTTC. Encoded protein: CAIRPGGLSARNEQFF.

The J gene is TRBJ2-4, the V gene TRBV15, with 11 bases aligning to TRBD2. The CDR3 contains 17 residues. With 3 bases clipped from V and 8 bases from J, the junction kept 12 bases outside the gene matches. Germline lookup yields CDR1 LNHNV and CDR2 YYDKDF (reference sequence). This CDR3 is CATSRPGKTSGNHIQYF. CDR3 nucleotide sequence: TGTGCCACCAGCAGGCCGGGGAAGACTAGCGGGAACCACATTCAGTACTTC.

CDR3 region: CASREGLNYGYTF. CDR3 coding DNA: TGTGCCAGCCGTGAGGGGTTGAACTATGGCTACACCTTC. This rearrangement joins TRBV18 to TRBJ1-2, with D possibly being TRBD1 (5 bases). The V end lost 8 bases, the J end lost 2 bases, and 12 bases lay between the germline ends. The CDR3 is 13 residues long. Per the germline V gene, CDR1 is KGHSH and CDR2 is LQKENI.

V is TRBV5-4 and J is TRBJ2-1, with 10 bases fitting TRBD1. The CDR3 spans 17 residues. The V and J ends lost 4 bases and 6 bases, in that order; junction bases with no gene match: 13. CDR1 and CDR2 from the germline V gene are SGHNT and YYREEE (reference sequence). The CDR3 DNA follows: TGTGCCAGCAGCCCGCCTCCGGGACAGGGGATGGGCAATGAGCAGTTCTTC. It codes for CASSPPPGQGMGNEQFF.

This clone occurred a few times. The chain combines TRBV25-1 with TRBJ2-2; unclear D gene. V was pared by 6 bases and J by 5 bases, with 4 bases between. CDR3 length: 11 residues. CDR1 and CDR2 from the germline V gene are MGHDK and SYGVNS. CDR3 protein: CASRQTGELFF. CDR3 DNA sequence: TGTGCCAGCAGACAAACCGGGGAGCTGTTTTTT.